Presented here are 25 T cell receptor beta chains from one specimen sequenced in a study of shared clonotypes between healthy human individuals. Sequencing used immunoSEQ multiplex PCR; TCRdb keeps in-frame clones, though not all of them. The sample carries approximately 720,000 clones, around 72% recorded once. The sequenced material came from memory CD4+ T cells sorted from blood. The subset here: CD45RA-negative fraction. The receptor source for this set is a woman aged 30 to 39 in good health.

CDR3 region: CASSIPSGSTYEQYF. Written as DNA, the CDR3 is TGTGCCAGTAGTATACCCAGCGGGAGTACCTACGAGCAGTACTTC. The genes are TRBV19 and TRBJ2-7; 8 nucleotides agree with TRBD2. The V gene's germline CDR1 is LNHDA and CDR2 SQIVND (reference sequence). V was clipped by 2 bases and J by 2 bases; unmatched bases: 5. This CDR3 spans 15 amino acids.

The rearrangement joins TRBV6-5 to TRBJ1-1, with D uncertain. The CDR3 contains 14 residues. Germline V lookup: CDR1 MNHEY, CDR2 SVGAGI. Deletions cut 6 bases from V and 5 bases from J, with 16 bases between. The CDR3: CASSPSLGETEAFF. In DNA form, the CDR3 reads TGTGCCAGCAGCCCCTCCCTTGGGGAGACTGAAGCTTTCTTT.

V usage is TRBV11-2 and J usage is TRBJ2-5; D gene uncertain. Trimming took off 1 base at V and 2 bases at J, with 17 bases between the two ends. The V gene's germline CDR1 is SGHAT and CDR2 FQNNGV. This CDR3 region has 17 residues. The CDR3 loop reads CASSLAGLGPQQETQYF. The CDR3 DNA follows: TGTGCCAGCAGCTTAGCCGGGCTGGGCCCTCAACAAGAGACCCAGTACTTC.

This chain uses TRBV28 with TRBJ2-3, with 12 bases that match TRBD2. The CDR3 runs 18 residues. J lost 4 bases, V lost 3 bases, and 11 bases had no gene match. The germline CDR1 and CDR2 sequences are MDHEN and SYDVKM. CDR3 bases: TGTGCCAGCAGTTTGGGGCTAGGGCTAGCGGGAGGGGCAGATACGCAGTATTTT. Translating gives CASSLGLGLAGGADTQYF.

The V call is TRBV27, the J call TRBJ1-4; D gene unclear. The CDR3 sequence is 12 residues long. V was cut by 8 bases and J by 10 bases, with 14 bases left in between. CDR1 and CDR2 (germline): MNHEY, SMNVEV (reference sequence). This chain's CDR3 is CASRTGLGKLFF. The DNA for the CDR3 is TGTGCCAGCCGGACCGGGCTGGGAAAACTGTTTTTT.

This chain joins TRBV15 and TRBJ2-2, with 10 positions matching TRBD2. Trimming at V came to 1 base and at J to 6 bases, leaving 11 bases not matched to a gene. The CDR3 has 18 amino acids. Germline V lookup: CDR1 LNHNV, CDR2 YYDKDF (reference sequence). The DNA of the CDR3 is TGTGCCACCAGCAGAGTGCTCGAAAAGCGGGAGGGCCCCGGGGAGCTGTTTTTT. Its protein product is CATSRVLEKREGPGELFF.

The V gene is TRBV2, the J gene TRBJ2-7; no reliable D call. Per germline, CDR1 SNHLY and CDR2 FYNNEI. The V end was cut by 4 bases, the J end by 6 bases, with 16 bases between. CDR3 length: 14 residues. CDR3 nucleotides: TGTGCCAGCAGTGCAGTAGGTCTCCCGTCCGAGCAGTACTTC. Translated: CASSAVGLPSEQYF.

The chain joins TRBV18 to TRBJ1-2; 7 bases are a match to TRBD1. The CDR3 is made up of 16 amino acids. The J segment lost 0 bases and the V segment lost 3 bases, leaving 7 bases of the junction unmatched. Germline CDR1 is KGHSH and CDR2 is LQKENI. CDR3 sequence: CASSPDLTGTNYGYTF. The CDR3 bases are TGTGCCAGCTCACCCGATCTGACAGGGACTAACTATGGCTACACCTTC.

This chain uses TRBV5-1 with TRBJ1-1, with 9 bases identical to TRBD1. This CDR3 contains 12 residues. With 4 bases clipped from V and 9 bases from J, the junction kept 4 bases outside the gene matches. Germline CDR1 reads SGHRS; CDR2 reads YFSETQ. CDR3 sequence: CASSQQGAKAFF. The CDR3 DNA follows: TGCGCCAGCAGCCAACAGGGGGCGAAAGCTTTCTTT.

This chain joins TRBV19 and TRBJ2-3; no clear D. The V end lost 2 bases, the J end lost 1 base, and 7 bases lay between the germline ends. From germline, CDR1 is LNHDA and CDR2 SQIVND (reference sequence). The CDR3 contains 14 residues. CDR3 amino acids: CASSIRLGTDTQYF. CDR3 DNA: TGTGCCAGTAGTATAAGGCTAGGCACAGATACGCAGTATTTT.

This chain joins TRBV29-1 and TRBJ2-1, with 10 bases fitting TRBD2. Germline trimming cut 4 bases from V and 5 bases from J; bases unmatched to any gene: 8. Germline values: CDR1 SQVTM, CDR2 ANQGSEA. The CDR3 is made up of 15 amino acids. CDR3 coding DNA: TGCAGCGTTGGTCGTAGGGGACTAGCGAACAATGAGCAGTTCTTC. This gives the protein CSVGRRGLANNEQFF.

Turning to this clone: Other nucleotide sequences in the sample specify the same CDR3. The chain uses TRBV7-9 and TRBJ1-5; D ambiguous. This CDR3 comprises 13 residues. The germline gives CDR1 SEHNR, CDR2 FQNEAQ (reference sequence). V lost 1 base and J lost 4, with 5 bases in between. The CDR3 spells CASSLDSNQPQHF. In DNA form, the CDR3 reads TGTGCCAGCAGCTTAGACAGTAATCAGCCCCAGCATTTT.

The chain carries TRBV6-1 and TRBJ1-2, with 8 bases identical to TRBD1. Germline V CDR1 and CDR2: MNHNS, SASEGT. This CDR3 has 15 amino acids. J was trimmed by 3 bases and V by 2 bases; bases with no gene match: 5. CDR3 sequence reads: CASSEIQGVDYGYTF. CDR3 coding DNA: TGTGCCAGCAGTGAAATACAGGGGGTCGACTATGGCTACACCTTC.

CDR3 DNA sequence: TGTGCCATCAGTGAGCCCTACCGGGGAGGCTCTGGAAACACCATATATTTT. Translated, it gives CAISEPYRGGSGNTIYF. The rearrangement joins TRBV10-3 to TRBJ1-3; D not resolved. The V gene lost 2 bases and the J gene lost 0 bases, with 14 bases spanning the gap. The CDR3 is 17 residues long. Germline-derived CDR1 and CDR2 are ENHRY and SYGVKD.

This chain connects TRBV10-2 to TRBJ2-3, with 8 bases lining up with TRBD2. The CDR3 spans 17 residues. V lost 7 bases and J lost 2; bases outside the gene matches: 14. The germline CDR1 and CDR2 sequences are WSHSY and SAAADI. The CDR3, as DNA: TGCGCCAGCAAGGATTCGGTAGCGGGACCGACCACAGATACGCAGTATTTT. Encoded protein: CASKDSVAGPTTDTQYF.

This clone showed up just a few times. The chain combines TRBV29-1 with TRBJ1-1; D not certain. Trimming removed 7 bases at V and 0 bases at J, with 9 bases between. This CDR3 spans 12 amino acids. CDR1 is SQVTM and CDR2 is ANQGSEA in the germline V gene. The chain's CDR3 is CSAQIMNTEAFF. The CDR3 coding sequence is TGCAGCGCGCAGATCATGAACACTGAAGCTTTCTTT.

The rearrangement uses TRBV10-1 and TRBJ1-1; maybe TRBD1 (5 bases). This CDR3 is built from 15 residues. In germline, CDR1 is WNHNN, CDR2 SYGVQD (reference sequence). The V end was cut by 3 bases, the J end by 1 base, with 12 bases between. The CDR3 spells CASSDGRGENTEAFF. The CDR3 nucleotides read TGCGCCAGCAGTGATGGAAGGGGTGAGAACACTGAAGCTTTCTTT.

J is TRBJ1-1 and V is TRBV11-2; D unresolved. Trimming cost V 5 bases and J 5 bases, with 15 bases left between them. CDR1 SGHAT and CDR2 FQNNGV come from the germline V gene. The CDR3 totals 14 residues. CDR3 in amino acids: CASSPGLRGTEAFF. The DNA of the CDR3 is TGTGCCAGCAGCCCAGGTTTGAGAGGGACTGAAGCTTTCTTT. Complete variable domain (other parts from reference TRBV11-2 and TRBJ1-1): EAGVAQSPRYKIIEKRQSVAFWCNPISGHATLYWYQQILGQGPKLLIQFQNNGVVDDSQLPKDRFSAERLKGVDSTLKIQPAKLEDSAVYLCASSPGLRGTEAFFGQGTRLTVV.

This clone was seen at least ten times. The genes are TRBV25-1 and TRBJ2-3; 8 bases match TRBD1. The CDR3 sequence is 14 residues long. Germline assignment: CDR1 MGHDK and CDR2 SYGVNS. Trimming removed 5 bases from V and 3 bases from J; junction bases left unmatched: 4. CDR3 protein: CASSPDRGTDTQYF. CDR3 nucleotides: TGTGCCAGCAGTCCAGACAGGGGAACAGATACGCAGTATTTT.

This chain's CDR3 is CASSTPIEAFF. For the CDR3, the DNA is TGTGCCAGCAGTACCCCTATTGAAGCTTTCTTT. The chain is built from TRBV28 and TRBJ1-1; D is unresolved. Trimming took 5 bases from V and 7 from J, leaving 8 bases between them. The length of the CDR3 is 11 residues. CDR1 and CDR2 from the germline V gene are MDHEN and SYDVKM.

The V call is TRBV19, the J call TRBJ2-1; 10 nucleotides align to TRBD2. Trimming took 4 bases from V and 8 from J; bases not matched to a gene: 8. In germline, CDR1 is LNHDA, CDR2 SQIVND (reference sequence). The CDR3 covers 15 residues. The CDR3 region has the DNA TGTGCCAGTAGTAAACTAGCGGGGCAGGTCCATGAGCAGTTCTTC. It encodes CASSKLAGQVHEQFF.

This clone was observed many times. V is TRBV27 and J is TRBJ1-1; D remains unclear. This CDR3 has 14 amino acids. Trimming cost V 2 bases and J 3 bases, with 10 bases left between them. Germline lookup yields CDR1 MNHEY and CDR2 SMNVEV (reference sequence). CDR3 nucleotides: TGTGCCAGCAGTTTAGAGTCGGGGTACACTGAAGCTTTCTTT. This sequence encodes CASSLESGYTEAFF.

This clone was picked up one time. The chain is built from TRBV19 and TRBJ1-5; the D is unclear. The CDR3 length is 13 residues. Trimming removed 5 bases from V and 6 bases from J, with 11 bases in between. The germline V gene encodes CDR1 LNHDA and CDR2 SQIVND (reference sequence). As DNA, the CDR3 is TGTGCCAGTAGTTGGGGTGACGGTCAGCCCCAGCATTTT. Protein: CASSWGDGQPQHF.

This chain links TRBV5-4 with TRBJ2-7; possibly TRBD1 for D (5 bases). The germline CDR1 and CDR2 sequences are SGHNT and YYREEE (reference sequence). Trimming pared 0 bases from V and 2 bases from J, leaving 12 bases between. The CDR3 is 15 amino acids. CDR3 sequence: CASSLGRGSAYEQYF. Written as DNA, the CDR3 is TGTGCCAGCAGCTTGGGTAGGGGCAGTGCCTACGAGCAGTACTTC.

This clone was detected a few times. J is TRBJ2-7 and V is TRBV30; D ambiguous. Per germline, CDR1 GTSNPN and CDR2 SVGIG (reference sequence). The CDR3 totals 14 residues. V was shortened by 3 bases and J by 5 bases, with 17 bases between the two germline ends. As DNA, the CDR3 is TGTGCCTGGAGAGCGTACGTCGCTGTACACGAGCAGTACTTC. Its protein product is CAWRAYVAVHEQYF.